These 2 T cell receptor beta chains came from one sample sequenced in a study of shared clonotypes between healthy human individuals. The protocol was immunoSEQ multiplex PCR, while the TCRdb copy is restricted to in-frame clones and leaves out a portion. Of 450,000 to 650,000 clones listed, about 80% are singletons. The material sequenced was PBMCs. The receptors shown here come from a woman aged 40 to 50 in good health. Some clones in this sample may be carry-over from other donors' samples.

This chain connects TRBV25-1 to TRBJ2-1, with 7 bases lining up with TRBD1. This CDR3 contains 15 residues. From germline, CDR1 is MGHDK and CDR2 SYGVNS. The V gene end was trimmed by 1 base and the J gene end by 4 bases; junction bases not matched to a gene: 4. Here the CDR3 DNA reads TGTGCCAGCAGTGAATCGGGACAGAGTTACAATGAGCAGTTCTTC. This translates into CASSESGQSYNEQFF.

Comments on this clone: This may arise from a read error, as a much more abundant clone is one base away. This chain uses TRBV30 with TRBJ2-7; 13 nucleotides align to TRBD2. This CDR3 contains 20 residues. Germline loops: CDR1 GTSNPN, CDR2 SVGIG (reference sequence). The junction had 17 bases not matched to a gene; V was cut back by 1 base and J by 2 bases. The CDR3 nucleotides are TGTGCCTGGAGTGCCGCTGCAGTGTGGGGACTAGCGGGAATAACCTACGAGCAGTACTTC. This encodes CAWSAAAVWGLAGITYEQYF.